Each of the 17 T cell receptor beta chains below was sequenced from the same sample in a study of T cell clonotyping in hematopoietic cell transplantation. The data were produced by immunoSEQ multiplex PCR, yet TCRdb's version contains in-frame clones alone and is incomplete. The sample lists around 11,000 clones, approximately 55% occurring once. This sample comprised peripheral blood mononuclear cells, obtained 100 days after allogeneic stem cell transplant. The receptors derive from a female patient aged 50-59 years who had an allogeneic stem cell transplant from an unrelated donor, so the T cells may come from the graft donor. Some clones in this sample may be carry-over from other donors' samples.

This clone was seen a handful of times. The CDR3 DNA is TGTGCCAGCGGAACAATCTATGGCTACACCTTC. This gives the protein CASGTIYGYTF. The gene calls are TRBV28 and TRBJ1-2, with D hard to call. Germline loops: CDR1 MDHEN, CDR2 SYDVKM. V dropped 8 bases and J dropped 4 bases, with 8 bases sitting between them. The CDR3 sequence is 11 residues long.

The CDR3 region has the DNA TGTGCCTGGAGTCCTAATCAGGGTCCTGGGGACATTCAGTACTTC. Encoded protein: CAWSPNQGPGDIQYF. The rearrangement uses TRBV30 and TRBJ2-4, with TRBD1 as a possible D gene (5 bases). CDR3 size: 15 residues. V lost 2 bases and J 8 bases, leaving 19 bases between the germline ends. Looked up from germline, CDR1 is GTSNPN and CDR2 is SVGIG (reference sequence).

The chain recombines TRBV5-6 with TRBJ2-3; possibly TRBD1 or TRBD2 for D (5 bases each). There are 15 residues in the CDR3. Trimming stripped 3 bases from V and 2 bases from J, with 13 bases between. Germline V gene sequence: CDR1 SGHDT, CDR2 YYEEEE. DNA for the CDR3: TGTGCCAGCAGCTACCCGGGACGGTACACAGATACGCAGTATTTT. Amino acids: CASSYPGRYTDTQYF.

The genes are TRBV30 and TRBJ1-2, with D unresolved. The CDR3 consists of 13 residues. V lost 2 bases and J 7 bases, leaving 14 bases between the germline ends. The germline V gene has CDR1 GTSNPN and CDR2 SVGIG (reference sequence). CDR3 in amino acids: CAWSRASSIGYTF. Written as DNA, the CDR3 is TGTGCCTGGAGTCGGGCAAGTTCGATTGGCTACACCTTC.

This clone has just a few counts. CDR3 region: CASSSEGLSEAFF. CDR3 DNA sequence: TGTGCCAGCAGCTCAGAGGGTCTCTCTGAAGCTTTCTTT. The V and J genes are TRBV7-6 and TRBJ1-1; no firm D call. Trimming took off 4 bases at V and 6 bases at J, with 12 bases between the two ends. The CDR3 totals 13 residues. Looked up from germline, CDR1 is SGHVS and CDR2 is FNYEAQ.

The table lists this clone with a few counts. The rearrangement uses TRBV6-1 and TRBJ2-7; maybe TRBD2 (7 bases). The germline gives CDR1 MNHNS, CDR2 SASEGT. Trimming removed 3 bases at V and 5 bases at J, with 17 bases between. The CDR3 covers 15 residues. Written as DNA, the CDR3 is TGTGCCAGCAGTGAGGTGGGGGGGGCCGTCAACGAGCAGTACTTC. As protein: CASSEVGGAVNEQYF.

This rearrangement joins TRBV11-3 to TRBJ2-5; D is unclear. Germline CDR1 SGHNT, CDR2 YENEEA. The CDR3 consists of 13 residues. With 4 bases removed from V and 5 bases from J, the gap between germline ends came to 11 bases. The CDR3 here is CASSSHLGETQYF. CDR3 coding DNA: TGTGCCAGCAGCTCCCACCTCGGTGAGACCCAGTACTTC.

This clone has a single count. V and J are TRBV6-5 and TRBJ1-5; no reliable D call. In germline, CDR1 is MNHEY, CDR2 SVGAGI. The CDR3 totals 13 residues. V was cut by 6 bases and J by 7 bases, with 13 bases left in between. CDR3 sequence (DNA): TGTGCCAGCAGCCGTATACCCCTCCAGCCCCAGCATTTT. It specifies CASSRIPLQPQHF.

Remarks on this clone: Other DNA sequences in this specimen translate into the identical CDR3. This rearrangement joins TRBV30 to TRBJ2-2; D may be TRBD1 or TRBD2 (6 bases each). CDR1 GTSNPN and CDR2 SVGIG come from the germline V gene (reference sequence). The CDR3 loop spans 16 amino acids. V dropped 0 bases and J dropped 0 bases, with 11 bases sitting between them. The CDR3 is CAWSVGGSANTGELFF. Written as DNA, the CDR3 is TGTGCCTGGAGTGTAGGGGGGTCAGCGAACACCGGGGAGCTGTTTTTT.

This clone was seen only once. This chain uses TRBV28 with TRBJ1-5; no clear D gene. Trimming took 5 bases from V and 6 from J, leaving 11 bases between them. The V gene's germline CDR1 is MDHEN and CDR2 SYDVKM. The CDR3 is made up of 13 amino acids. The CDR3 protein is CASSRSASQPQHF. CDR3 nucleotides: TGTGCCAGCAGTCGATCAGCGAGTCAGCCCCAGCATTTT.

The table lists this clone with a few counts. J is TRBJ1-1 and V is TRBV4-1, with a weak D call TRBD1 (5 bases). V lost 4 bases and J lost 1, with 13 bases in between. The CDR3 is 15 amino acids. In germline, CDR1 is MGHRA, CDR2 YSYEKL. As DNA, the CDR3 is TGCGCCAGCAGCCTATGGGTCGGGGGGAACACTGAAGCTTTCTTT. It specifies CASSLWVGGNTEAFF.

V and J are TRBV4-3 and TRBJ2-7; 11 positions agree with TRBD1. Germline CDR1 and CDR2: LGHNA and YSLEER. The length of the CDR3 is 15 residues. Trimming at V came to 4 bases and at J to 7 bases, leaving 9 bases not matched to a gene. The CDR3 DNA reads as TGCGCCAGCAGCCGCACCGGGACAGGGGGTGGAGAGCAGTACTTC. Translated: CASSRTGTGGGEQYF.

This clone was observed a handful of times. The chain carries TRBV30 and TRBJ1-5; TRBD1 agrees at 7 bases. CDR1 is GTSNPN and CDR2 is SVGIG in the germline V gene (reference sequence). There are 14 residues in the CDR3. Trimming cost V 1 base and J 1 base; bases outside gene matches: 1. CDR3 sequence (DNA): TGTGCCTGGAGTGAGGGGGCCAGCAATCAGCCCCAGCATTTT. Translated, it gives CAWSEGASNQPQHF.

The chain uses TRBV27 and TRBJ2-3; TRBD1 is a possible D gene (6 bases). Trimming took 10 bases from V and 3 from J, leaving 14 bases between them. Germline-derived CDR1 and CDR2 are MNHEY and SMNVEV (reference sequence). This CDR3 spans 13 amino acids. Here the CDR3 DNA reads TGTGCCACCACGGGCAGGGGAACAGATACGCAGTATTTT. This codes for CATTGRGTDTQYF.

This clone turned up a few times. The rearrangement joins TRBV7-2 to TRBJ1-5; 7 nucleotides agree with TRBD1. Trimming took 5 bases from V and 7 from J; bases not matched to a gene: 11. The germline V gene has CDR1 SGHTA and CDR2 FQGNSA. The CDR3 is 15 residues long. In DNA form, the CDR3 reads TGTGCCAGCAGCCCATGGGGGCAGGGGGAACAGCCCCAGCATTTT. Its protein product is CASSPWGQGEQPQHF.

This sequence joins TRBV29-1 and TRBJ2-5; D may be TRBD2 (6 bases). V shed 3 bases and J shed 2 bases, with 10 bases lying between them. Germline V gene data show CDR1 as SQVTM and CDR2 as ANQGSEA. This CDR3 is built from 13 residues. CDR3 loop: CSVDGGLQETQYF. For the CDR3, the DNA is TGCAGCGTTGACGGGGGACTTCAAGAGACCCAGTACTTC.

This clone was picked up a small number of times. This chain links TRBV7-8 with TRBJ1-2; tentative D call: TRBD1 (6 bases). This CDR3 is 12 amino acids long. Deletions cut 5 bases from V and 8 bases from J, with 12 bases between. The germline CDR1 and CDR2 sequences are SGHVS and FQNEAQ. The CDR3: CASSLKGGGYTF. CDR3 DNA: TGTGCCAGCAGCCTCAAGGGGGGAGGCTACACCTTC. Full variable domain (outside the CDR3, taken from reference TRBV7-8 and TRBJ1-2): GAGVSQSPRYKVAKRGQDVALRCDPISGHVSLFWYQQALGQGPEFLTYFQNEAQLDKSGLPSDRFFAERPEGSVSTLKIQRTQQEDSAVYLCASSLKGGGYTFGSGTRLTVV.